This TCR beta chain came from a study of cytomegalovirus exposure and HLA in healthy donors. The CDR3 runs to 14 residues. From germline, CDR1 is SNHLY and CDR2 FYNNEI. V trimming: 6 bases; J trimming: 7 bases; junction bases outside the gene matches: 7. This clone was observed a few times. The study ran its PCR with 60 Vbeta and 13 Jbeta primers. Under the authors' procedure: Later work found 80 million to 85 million unique TCR beta chains, with 9 million to 13 million shared. TCRdb keeps only in-frame clones here, not all; method: immunoSEQ multiplex PCR. For V, J and clone size, that table is used; D and trimming come from the DNA. The sample records around 140,000 clones, around 79% being singletons.

The V call is TRBV2, the J call TRBJ2-1, with 9 positions matching TRBD2. This TCR was sampled from a woman aged 35 to 49 in good health and CMV-seronegative. The source material was PBMCs. The CDR3: CASRRRGGPNEQFF. CDR3 coding DNA: TGTGCCAGCAGACGGCGGGGGGGCCCAAATGAGCAGTTCTTC.